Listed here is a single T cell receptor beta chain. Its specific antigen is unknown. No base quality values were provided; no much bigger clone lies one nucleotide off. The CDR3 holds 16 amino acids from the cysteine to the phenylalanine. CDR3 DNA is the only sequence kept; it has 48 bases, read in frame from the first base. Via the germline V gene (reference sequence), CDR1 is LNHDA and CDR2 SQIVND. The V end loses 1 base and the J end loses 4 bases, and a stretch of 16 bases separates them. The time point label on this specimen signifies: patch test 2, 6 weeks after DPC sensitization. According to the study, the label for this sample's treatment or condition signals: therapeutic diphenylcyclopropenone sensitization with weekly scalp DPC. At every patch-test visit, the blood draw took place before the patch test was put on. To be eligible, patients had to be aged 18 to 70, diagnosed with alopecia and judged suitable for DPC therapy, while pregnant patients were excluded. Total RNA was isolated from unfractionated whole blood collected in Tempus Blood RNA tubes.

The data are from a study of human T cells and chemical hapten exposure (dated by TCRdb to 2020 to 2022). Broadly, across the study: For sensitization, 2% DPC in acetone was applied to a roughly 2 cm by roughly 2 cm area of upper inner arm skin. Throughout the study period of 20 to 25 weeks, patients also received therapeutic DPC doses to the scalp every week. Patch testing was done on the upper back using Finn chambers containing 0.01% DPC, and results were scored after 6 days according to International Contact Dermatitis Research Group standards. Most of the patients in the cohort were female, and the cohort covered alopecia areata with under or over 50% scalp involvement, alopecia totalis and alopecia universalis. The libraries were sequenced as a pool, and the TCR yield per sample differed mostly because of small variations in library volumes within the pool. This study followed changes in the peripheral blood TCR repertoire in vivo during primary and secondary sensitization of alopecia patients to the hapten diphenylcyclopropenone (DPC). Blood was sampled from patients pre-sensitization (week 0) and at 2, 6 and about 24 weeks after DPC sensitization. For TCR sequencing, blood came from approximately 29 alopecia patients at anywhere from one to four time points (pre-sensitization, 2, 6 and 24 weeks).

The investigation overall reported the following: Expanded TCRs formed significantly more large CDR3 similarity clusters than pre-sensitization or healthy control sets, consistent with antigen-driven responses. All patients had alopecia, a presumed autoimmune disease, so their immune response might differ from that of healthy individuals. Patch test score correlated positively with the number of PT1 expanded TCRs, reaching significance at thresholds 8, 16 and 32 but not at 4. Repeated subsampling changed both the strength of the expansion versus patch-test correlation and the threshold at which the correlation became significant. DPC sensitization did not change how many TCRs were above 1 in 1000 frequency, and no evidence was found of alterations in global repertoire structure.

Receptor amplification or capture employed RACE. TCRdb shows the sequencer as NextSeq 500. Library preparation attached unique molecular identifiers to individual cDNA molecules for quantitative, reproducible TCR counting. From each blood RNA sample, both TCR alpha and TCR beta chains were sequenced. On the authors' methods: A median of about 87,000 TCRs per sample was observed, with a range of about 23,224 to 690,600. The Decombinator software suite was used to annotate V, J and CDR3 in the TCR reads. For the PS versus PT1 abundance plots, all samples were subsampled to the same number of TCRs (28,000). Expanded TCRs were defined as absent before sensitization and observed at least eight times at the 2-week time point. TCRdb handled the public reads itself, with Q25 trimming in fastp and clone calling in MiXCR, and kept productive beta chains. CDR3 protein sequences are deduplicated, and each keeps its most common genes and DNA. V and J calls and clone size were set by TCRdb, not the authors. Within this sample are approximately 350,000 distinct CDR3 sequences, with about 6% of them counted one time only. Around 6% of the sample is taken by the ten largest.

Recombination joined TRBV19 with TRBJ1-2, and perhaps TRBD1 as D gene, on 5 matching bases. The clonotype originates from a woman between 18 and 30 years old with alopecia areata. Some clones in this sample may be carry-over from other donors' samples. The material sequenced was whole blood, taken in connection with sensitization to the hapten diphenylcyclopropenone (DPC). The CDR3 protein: CASSIGRQPSFYGYTF. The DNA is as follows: TGTGCCAGTAGTATAGGGAGACAGCCGTCCTTCTATGGCTACACCTTC.